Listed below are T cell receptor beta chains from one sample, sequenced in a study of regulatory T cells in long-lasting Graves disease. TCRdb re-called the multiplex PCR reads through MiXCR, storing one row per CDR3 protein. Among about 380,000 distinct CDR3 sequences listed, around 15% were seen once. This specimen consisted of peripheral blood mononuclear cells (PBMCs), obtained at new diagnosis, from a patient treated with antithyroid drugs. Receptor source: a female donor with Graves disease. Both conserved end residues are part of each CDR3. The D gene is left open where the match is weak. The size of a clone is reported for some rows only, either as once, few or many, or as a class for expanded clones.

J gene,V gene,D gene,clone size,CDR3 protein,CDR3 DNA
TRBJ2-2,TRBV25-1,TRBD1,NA,CASRMGQTNTGELFF,TGTGCCAGTAGAATGGGACAGACGAACACCGGGGAGCTGTTTTTT
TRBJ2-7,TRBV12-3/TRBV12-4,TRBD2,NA,CASRLGLAAVYEQYF,TGTGCCAGCAGACTAGGACTAGCGGCCGTCTACGAGCAGTACTTC
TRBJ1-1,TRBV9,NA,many,CASSPKMNTEAFF,TGTGCCAGCAGTCCGAAGATGAACACTGAAGCTTTCTTT
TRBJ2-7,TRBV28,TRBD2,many,CASSSLGTSGRVMEQYF,TGTGCCAGCAGTTCTTTAGGGACTAGCGGGAGGGTTATGGAGCAGTACTTC
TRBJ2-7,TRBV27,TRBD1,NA,CASSSAGQGAYEQYF,TGTGCCAGCAGTTCCGCGGGACAGGGGGCCTACGAGCAGTACTTC
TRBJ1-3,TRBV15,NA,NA,CATSRYRGESNTIYF,TGTGCCACCAGCAGATACCGGGGAGAAAGTAACACCATATATTTT
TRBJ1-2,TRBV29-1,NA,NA,CSVAQTDTNYGYTF,TGCAGCGTTGCTCAAACCGACACTAACTATGGCTACACCTTC
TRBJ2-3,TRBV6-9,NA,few,CASSSRGTDTQYF,TGTGCCAGCAGTTCCCGCGGGACAGATACGCAGTATTTT
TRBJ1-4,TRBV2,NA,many,CASSENRAWGLFF,TGTGCCAGCAGTGAGAACAGGGCCTGGGGACTGTTTTTT
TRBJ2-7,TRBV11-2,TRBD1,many,CASSVGQTGGGEQYF,TGTGCCAGCAGCGTAGGTCAGACAGGGGGCGGCGAGCAGTACTTC
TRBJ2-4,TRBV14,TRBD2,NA,CASSQVGTSGMSKNIQYF,TGTGCCAGCAGCCAAGTCGGGACTAGCGGAATGTCCAAAAACATTCAGTACTTC
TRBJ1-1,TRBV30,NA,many,CAWSQRNTEAFF,TGTGCCTGGAGCCAGCGAAACACTGAAGCTTTCTTT
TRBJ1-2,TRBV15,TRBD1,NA,CATSSSGTAYGYTF,TGTGCCACCAGCAGCTCCGGGACAGCATATGGCTACACCTTC
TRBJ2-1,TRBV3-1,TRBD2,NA,CASSQDIAGGSYNEQFF,TGTGCCAGCAGCCAGGATATAGCGGGAGGCTCCTACAATGAGCAGTTCTTC
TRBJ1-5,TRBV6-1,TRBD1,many,CASSQTGEFQPQHF,TGTGCCAGCAGCCAAACAGGGGAGTTTCAGCCCCAGCATTTT
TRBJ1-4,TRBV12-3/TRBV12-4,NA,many,CASSPPPGAAREKLFF,TGTGCCAGCAGTCCGCCCCCAGGGGCGGCTCGGGAAAAACTGTTTTTT
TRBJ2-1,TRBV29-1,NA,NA,CSVLGNRAFFEQFF,TGCAGCGTGCTAGGGAACAGGGCCTTTTTTGAGCAGTTCTTC
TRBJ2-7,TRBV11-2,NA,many,CASSPPVGQNYEQYF,TGTGCCAGCAGCCCCCCGGTTGGGCAGAACTACGAGCAGTACTTC
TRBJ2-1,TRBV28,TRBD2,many,CASSLVAGASSYNEQFF,TGTGCCAGCAGCTTAGTGGCGGGAGCGAGCTCCTACAATGAGCAGTTCTTC
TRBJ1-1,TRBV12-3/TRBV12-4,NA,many,CASSSVTVNTEAFF,TGTGCCAGCAGTTCAGTGACGGTGAACACTGAAGCTTTCTTT
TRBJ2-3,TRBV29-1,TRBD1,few,CSSDQGADTQYF,TGCAGCTCAGACCAGGGGGCAGATACGCAGTATTTT
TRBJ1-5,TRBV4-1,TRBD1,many,CASSQTGIGQPQHF,TGCGCCAGCAGCCAGACAGGGATAGGTCAGCCCCAGCATTTT
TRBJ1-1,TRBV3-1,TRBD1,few,CATGGFTEAFF,TGTGCCACAGGGGGCTTCACTGAAGCTTTCTTT
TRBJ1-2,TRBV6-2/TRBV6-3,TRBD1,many,CASRPTGTSRGYTF,TGTGCCAGCAGACCGACAGGGACTAGCCGTGGCTACACCTTC
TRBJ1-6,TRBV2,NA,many,CASSDWSPLHF,TGTGCCAGCAGTGACTGGTCACCCCTCCACTTT
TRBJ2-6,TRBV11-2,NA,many,CASSFITLYLTGPGANVLTF,TGTGCCAGCAGCTTTATTACCCTCTATCTAACAGGGCCCGGGGCCAACGTCCTGACTTTC
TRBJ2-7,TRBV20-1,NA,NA,CSARDRRTTYEQYF,TGCAGTGCTAGAGACCGGCGTACTACCTACGAGCAGTACTTC
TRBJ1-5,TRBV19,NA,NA,CASSLRAIYQPQHF,TGTGCCAGTAGTCTCAGGGCGATATATCAGCCCCAGCATTTT
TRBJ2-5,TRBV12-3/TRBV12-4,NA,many,CASTLQVAETQYF,TGTGCCAGCACCCTTCAGGTGGCAGAGACCCAGTACTTC
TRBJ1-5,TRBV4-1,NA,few,CASSQASGQGQPQHF,TGCGCCAGCAGCCAAGCGAGCGGGCAGGGTCAGCCCCAGCATTTT
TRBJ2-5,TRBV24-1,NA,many,CATSDTRGHGETQYF,TGTGCCACCAGTGATACAAGGGGCCATGGAGAGACCCAGTACTTC
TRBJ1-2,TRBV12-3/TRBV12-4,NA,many,CASSLRTRWGYTF,TGTGCCAGCAGTTTAAGAACCAGATGGGGCTACACCTTC
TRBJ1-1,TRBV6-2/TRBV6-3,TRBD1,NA,CASTVLQGRAFF,TGTGCCAGCACCGTCCTACAGGGGAGGGCTTTCTTT
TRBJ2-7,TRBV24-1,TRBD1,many,CATSESLGTGVGEQYF,TGTGCCACCAGTGAATCCCTCGGGACAGGGGTAGGGGAGCAGTACTTC
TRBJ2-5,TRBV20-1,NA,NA,CSAYPRGRPQETQYF,TGCAGTGCCTACCCCCGGGGACGACCACAAGAGACCCAGTACTTC
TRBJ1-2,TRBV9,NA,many,CASSVAALPYGYTF,TGTGCCAGCAGCGTAGCAGCTCTTCCCTATGGCTACACCTTC
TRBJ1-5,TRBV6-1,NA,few,CASRGSPSNQPQHF,TGTGCCAGCAGGGGCAGTCCAAGCAATCAGCCCCAGCATTTT